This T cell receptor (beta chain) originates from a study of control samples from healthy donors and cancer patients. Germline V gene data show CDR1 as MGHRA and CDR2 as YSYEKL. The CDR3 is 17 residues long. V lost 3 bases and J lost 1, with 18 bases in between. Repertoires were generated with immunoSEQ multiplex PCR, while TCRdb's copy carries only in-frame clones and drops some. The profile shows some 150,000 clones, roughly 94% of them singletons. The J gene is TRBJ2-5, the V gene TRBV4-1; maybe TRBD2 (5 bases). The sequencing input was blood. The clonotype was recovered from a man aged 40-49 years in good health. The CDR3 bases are TGCGCCAGCAGCCATGAAAGAGACCCGGACTTCCAAGAGACCCAGTACTTC. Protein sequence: CASSHERDPDFQETQYF.